A single sample is the source of the 26 T cell receptor beta chains below, sequenced in a study of breast tumors, draining lymph nodes, adjacent tissues. The lymph nodes were axillary draining lymph nodes from breast cancer patients. Each CDR3 protein is one row after TCRdb ran MiXCR on the multiplex PCR reads. The profile covers about 100,000 distinct CDR3 sequences, with about 20% appearing a single time and roughly 1.2% taken by the ten largest. Sequencing was carried out using axillary lymph node tissue. The receptor source for this set is a female donor with breast cancer. Some clones in this sample may be carry-over from other donors' samples.

This clonotype was seen at least ten times. The chain carries TRBV4-1 and TRBJ2-5, with 10 nucleotides matching TRBD1. Germline V lookup: CDR1 MGHRA, CDR2 YSYEKL. CDR3 size: 16 residues. Losses at the gene ends were 3 bases for V and 2 bases for J; bases not matched to a gene: 6. CDR3 protein: CASSQYGTGVQETQYF. CDR3 bases: TGCGCCAGCAGCCAGTATGGGACAGGGGTTCAAGAGACCCAGTACTTC.

There are a few counts of this clonotype. The chain carries TRBV18 and TRBJ2-7; D assignment may be TRBD1 or TRBD2 (6 bases each). V lost 3 bases to trimming and J lost 6 bases, with 18 bases between them. CDR3 length equals 15 residues. Germline CDR1 and CDR2: KGHSH and LQKENI. CDR3 sequence: CASSPRGTIVLEQYF. CDR3 nucleotide sequence: TGTGCCAGCTCACCGCGCGGGACAATTGTCCTCGAGCAGTACTTC.

This clonotype has only a few counts. The chain employs TRBV5-8 and TRBJ1-1; D not resolved. V lost 1 base, J lost 5 bases, and 9 bases lay in between. The CDR3 sequence is 13 residues long. Germline V gene sequence: CDR1 SGHTS, CDR2 YDEGEE. CDR3 DNA sequence: TGTGCCAGCAGCTTGCAAGGGTTTACTGAAGCTTTCTTT. As protein: CASSLQGFTEAFF.

The chain has TRBV19 and TRBJ2-6, with D maybe TRBD1 (5 bases). This CDR3 is 15 amino acids long. Looked up from germline, CDR1 is LNHDA and CDR2 is SQIVND (reference sequence). Trimming removed 5 bases from V and 0 bases from J, with 8 bases in between. The CDR3 loop is CASSFDSSGANVLTF. CDR3 DNA sequence: TGTGCCAGTAGTTTCGACAGCTCTGGGGCCAACGTCCTGACTTTC.

For this clonotype: A much larger clone sits a single nucleotide away, making a read error possible. The chain has TRBV5-5 and TRBJ2-1, with unresolved D. CDR3 length: 11 amino acids. Looked up from germline, CDR1 is SGHKS and CDR2 is YYEKEE (reference sequence). DNA of the CDR3: TGTGCCAGCAGCTGGCTGAATGAGCAGTCCTTC. This codes for CASSWLNEQSF.

At least ten counts were recorded for this clonotype. V gene TRBV7-2 combines with J gene TRBJ2-2; D is unclear. V was clipped by 1 base and J by 6 bases, with 12 bases between them. CDR3 length: 15 amino acids. CDR1 and CDR2 (germline): SGHTA, FQGNSA. The CDR3 loop reads CASSLDLIVPGELFF. In DNA form, the CDR3 reads TGTGCCAGCAGCTTAGACCTAATCGTCCCCGGGGAGCTGTTTTTT.

There are many counts of this clonotype. The chain combines TRBV5-6 with TRBJ1-6; D might be TRBD1 (5 bases). The V end lost 1 base, the J end lost 4 bases, and 9 bases lay between the germline ends. CDR3 length: 15 residues. Germline values: CDR1 SGHDT, CDR2 YYEEEE. The CDR3 protein is CASSLSGGYNSPLHF. The CDR3 DNA is TGTGCCAGCAGCTTGTCTGGGGGTTATAATTCACCCCTCCACTTT.

This clonotype was detected ten times or more. The chain employs TRBV11-2 and TRBJ1-4; D unresolved. CDR1 and CDR2 (germline): SGHAT, FQNNGV. The CDR3 consists of 17 residues. The V end was cut by 1 base, the J end by 2 bases, with 14 bases between. The CDR3 sequence is CASSLGSTGNTNEKLFF. The CDR3 nucleotides are TGTGCCAGCAGCTTAGGTAGTACGGGGAATACTAATGAAAAACTGTTTTTT.

This clonotype was recorded at least ten times. The V gene is TRBV24-1, the J gene TRBJ1-2; no definite D call. Germline assignment: CDR1 KGHDR and CDR2 SFDVKD. Trimming shortened V by 1 base and J by 0 bases, and 20 bases separated the two germline ends. This CDR3 comprises 19 residues. The CDR3 spells CATSDFWATQTGSNYGYTF. CDR3 coding DNA: TGTGCCACCAGTGATTTTTGGGCCACACAGACGGGATCTAACTATGGCTACACCTTC.

This clonotype was seen at least ten times. This chain joins TRBV7-9 and TRBJ2-7; unclear D gene. In germline, CDR1 is SEHNR, CDR2 FQNEAQ (reference sequence). Trimming removed 3 bases from V and 5 bases from J, with 8 bases in between. The CDR3 is 12 amino acids. The DNA for the CDR3 is TGTGCCAGCAGCTTTGGCCCAAACGAGCAGTACTTC. Translated: CASSFGPNEQYF. Drawing the rest from reference TRBV7-9 and TRBJ2-7, the complete variable domain is DTGVSQNPRHKITKRGQNVTFRCDPISEHNRLYWYRQTLGQGPEFLTYFQNEAQLEKSRLLSDRFSAERPKGSFSTLEIQRTEQGDSAMYLCASSFGPNEQYFGPGTRLTVT.

The table lists this clonotype with many counts. V and J are TRBV9 and TRBJ2-1; D is undetermined. The germline V and J ends were trimmed by 3 bases and 4 bases, with 5 bases remaining between them. CDR1 and CDR2 (germline): SGDLS, YYNGEE. CDR3 size: 12 residues. The CDR3: CASSGGYNEQFF. The DNA of the CDR3 is TGTGCCAGCAGCGGTGGTTACAATGAGCAGTTCTTC.

A remark on this clonotype: A much larger clone lies a single base off, so this may be a read error. This rearrangement joins TRBV5-4 to TRBJ1-3; D possibly corresponds to TRBD1 (5 bases). CDR3 size: 17 residues. Germline V lookup: CDR1 SGHNT, CDR2 YYREEE (reference sequence). The CDR3 here is CASSLAGGFSSGDTIYF. In nucleotides, the CDR3 is TGTGCCAGCAGCTTGGCTGGGGGATTTTCCTCTGGAGACACCATATATTTT.

This clonotype was recorded many times. The chain carries TRBV7-9 and TRBJ2-6; D is unresolved. The CDR3 is 14 residues long. Trimming shortened V by 5 bases and J by 5 bases, and 10 bases separated the two germline ends. Germline-derived CDR1 and CDR2 are SEHNR and FQNEAQ (reference sequence). The CDR3 DNA follows: TGTGCCAGCAGCCCCACACGGAGGGCCAACGTCCTGACTTTC. As protein: CASSPTRRANVLTF.

The table lists this clonotype with many counts. The chain uses TRBV9 and TRBJ2-2; no clear D gene. This CDR3 has 13 residues. Germline V lookup: CDR1 SGDLS, CDR2 YYNGEE. V was trimmed by 0 bases and J by 6 bases, leaving 6 bases between them. CDR3 sequence: CASSVGVAGELFF. The CDR3 region has the DNA TGTGCCAGCAGCGTAGGAGTGGCCGGGGAGCTGTTTTTT. The whole variable domain, filled in from reference TRBV9 and TRBJ2-2, reads DSGVTQTPKHLITATGQRVTLRCSPRSGDLSVYWYQQSLDQGLQFLIQYYNGEERAKGNILERFSAQQFPDLHSELNLSSLELGDSALYFCASSVGVAGELFFGEGSRLTVL.

This clonotype was counted at least ten times. The chain carries TRBV6-4 and TRBJ1-3, with D perhaps TRBD1 (6 bases). Germline CDR1 reads MRHNA; CDR2 reads SNTAGT. V lost 8 bases to trimming and J lost 5 bases, with 16 bases between them. This CDR3 has 14 residues. The CDR3, as DNA: TGTGCCAGCTACAGGGTGTTATTTAGAAACACCATATATTTT. It is translated as CASYRVLFRNTIYF.

This clonotype was seen many times. This chain joins TRBV10-1 and TRBJ2-1; 9 nucleotides line up with TRBD2. The germline gives CDR1 WNHNN, CDR2 SYGVQD (reference sequence). This CDR3 has 17 amino acids. V dropped 0 bases and J dropped 4; count of bases not matched to a gene: 7. This CDR3 reads CASSESDLAGIYNEQFF. In nucleotides, the CDR3 is TGCGCCAGCAGTGAGTCAGATCTAGCGGGGATTTACAATGAGCAGTTCTTC.

The table lists this clonotype with many counts. This sequence joins TRBV10-3 and TRBJ2-2; 9 bases line up with TRBD2. Germline values: CDR1 ENHRY, CDR2 SYGVKD. CDR3 length equals 14 residues. After removal of 6 bases from V and 5 bases from J, the junction contained 4 bases not matched to a gene. The CDR3: CAIREREVTGELFF. The CDR3 DNA reads TGTGCCATCAGAGAGCGGGAGGTGACCGGGGAGCTGTTTTTT.

On this clonotype itself: One end of the junction fails to match germline, which may point to a read error. This sequence joins TRBV2 and TRBJ2-6; no clear D. Germline CDR1 and CDR2: SNHLY and FYNNEI. The CDR3 extends over 15 amino acids. The CDR3 nucleotides are TGTGCCAGCAGATTGGACGGTCTCTGGGCCAACGCCCTGACTTTC. Amino acids: CASRLDGLWANALTF.

The chain combines TRBV7-9 with TRBJ1-1; D may be TRBD1 (5 bases). This CDR3 is built from 15 residues. V lost 5 bases and J lost 7, with 20 bases in between. Germline assignment: CDR1 SEHNR and CDR2 FQNEAQ (reference sequence). This CDR3 reads CASSTPRDSEGEAFF. The DNA of the CDR3 is TGTGCCAGCAGCACCCCCAGGGATTCGGAAGGTGAAGCTTTCTTT. Based on the CDR3 plus reference TRBV7-9 and TRBJ1-1, the full variable domain is DTGVSQNPRHKITKRGQNVTFRCDPISEHNRLYWYRQTLGQGPEFLTYFQNEAQLEKSRLLSDRFSAERPKGSFSTLEIQRTEQGDSAMYLCASSTPRDSEGEAFFGQGTRLTVV.

In this sample, this clonotype turned up many times. The DNA of the CDR3 is TGCGCCAGCAGCTTGGGGACTAGCGATTTGGAGACCCAGTACTTC. It yields the protein CASSLGTSDLETQYF. The chain joins TRBV5-1 to TRBJ2-5; 9 bases are shared with TRBD2. This CDR3 comprises 15 residues. In germline, CDR1 is SGHRS, CDR2 YFSETQ. V shed 0 bases, J shed 5 bases, and the junction held 5 bases outside the gene matches.

This clonotype appeared a few times. The V gene is TRBV15, the J gene TRBJ2-7, with D unclear. The germline gives CDR1 LNHNV, CDR2 YYDKDF (reference sequence). CDR3 size: 16 residues. Deletions cut 0 bases from V and 0 bases from J, with 12 bases between. The CDR3 DNA reads as TGTGCCACCAGCAGAGATCGAGACGGAAGCTCCTACGAGCAGTACTTC. This gives the protein CATSRDRDGSSYEQYF.

The table lists this clonotype with many counts. V usage is TRBV6-5 and J usage is TRBJ2-7; 8 bases are shared with TRBD2. The CDR3 runs 14 residues. After removal of 6 bases from V and 5 bases from J, the junction contained 9 bases not matched to a gene. Germline CDR1 is MNHEY and CDR2 is SVGAGI. DNA for the CDR3: TGTGCCAGCAGGTTATCGGGGGGGAGGGACGAGCAGTACTTC. Translating gives CASRLSGGRDEQYF.

This clonotype appeared many times. V is TRBV12-3 or TRBV12-4 and J is TRBJ2-2; D unclear. The CDR3 runs to 14 residues. Trimming removed 3 bases at V and 4 bases at J, with 9 bases between. CDR3 sequence (DNA): TGTGCCAGCAGTTTTGGGCATGGCACCGGGGAGCTGTTTTTT. It codes for CASSFGHGTGELFF.

This clonotype was seen a few times. Being one base from a much bigger clone, this may be a read error. This chain joins TRBV2 and TRBJ2-7; D gene uncertain. Germline CDR1 reads SNHLY; CDR2 reads FYNNEI. The CDR3 runs 13 residues. The V gene lost 11 bases and the J gene lost 5 bases, with 19 bases spanning the gap. The CDR3 nucleotides read TGTGCCGGCGGCCAGAATGCAGCAAACGAGCAGTACTTC. Translating gives CAGGQNAANEQYF.

V is TRBV19 and J is TRBJ2-2; no firm D call. Germline V gene data show CDR1 as LNHDA and CDR2 as SQIVND (reference sequence). With 5 bases removed from V and 5 bases from J, the gap between germline ends came to 12 bases. The CDR3 runs 14 residues. CDR3 sequence reads: CASSSRPRTGELFF. In nucleotides, the CDR3 is TGTGCCAGTAGTTCGAGACCGAGGACCGGGGAGCTGTTTTTT.

This clonotype occurred many times. CDR3 in amino acids: CASGGQMEETQYF. The DNA of the CDR3 is TGTGCCAGCGGGGGACAGATGGAAGAGACCCAGTACTTC. The chain has TRBV2 and TRBJ2-5; 7 bases are shared with TRBD1. The germline gives CDR1 SNHLY, CDR2 FYNNEI. The CDR3 has 13 residues. V shed 8 bases, J shed 3 bases, and the junction held 6 bases outside the gene matches.